This TCR beta chain was found in a study of cytomegalovirus exposure and HLA in healthy donors. This CDR3 is 15 amino acids long. V dropped 4 bases and J dropped 4; count of bases not matched to a gene: 9. CDR1 and CDR2 (germline): SGHVS, FQNEAQ. Measured with immunoSEQ multiplex PCR; TCRdb has only the in-frame clones, and not every one. Altogether approximately 65,000 clones are present, around 93% being singletons, with the ten largest covering around 3%. The material sequenced was PBMCs. The clonotype comes from a man between 18 and 29 years old in good health and CMV-seronegative. V usage is TRBV7-8 and J usage is TRBJ1-1, with 7 positions matching TRBD1. The CDR3, as DNA: TGTGCCAGCAGCTCGAGCCGAGGGGGCTCCACTGAAGCTTTCTTT. The encoded protein is CASSSSRGGSTEAFF.